The sequence of this T cell receptor (beta chain) was determined in a study of naive and memory T cell subsets. General study results and limits: A few larger clonotypes appeared in naive repertoires, especially CD8, possibly memory cells re-expressing CD45RA.

An equimolar mix of two oligonucleotides served as the beta constant-region primer for TRBC1 and TRBC2. The ligated cDNA underwent four PCR rounds using SP2 and nested alpha and beta constant-region primers. TCRdb used MiXCR to reprocess the UMI-ligation and nested PCR reads, holding one entry per CDR3 protein. In the table there are roughly 150,000 distinct CDR3 sequences, about 23% of which are singletons. This clonotype was observed a few times. The antigen remains unidentified. The J segment lost 5 bases and the V segment lost 4 bases, leaving 8 bases of the junction unmatched. The CDR3 is 14 amino acids. Looked up from germline, CDR1 is SGHTA and CDR2 is FQGNSA.

V and J are TRBV7-2 and TRBJ2-7; TRBD2 aligns across 7 bases. The clonotype comes from a human donor in good health. Material: naive CD4+ T cells from blood. The CDR3 reads CASSSLAATNEQYF. The CDR3 DNA reads as TGTGCCAGCAGCTCCCTAGCGGCCACAAACGAGCAGTACTTC. The variable domain in full, completed from reference TRBV7-2 and TRBJ2-7, reads GAGVSQSPSNKVTEKGKDVELRCDPISGHTALYWYRQSLGQGLEFLIYFQGNSAPDKSGLPSDRFSAERTGGSVSTLTIQRTQQEDSAVYLCASSSLAATNEQYFGPGTRLTVT.